The source of this T cell receptor beta chain is a study of blood T cell repertoires in COVID-19. Study background: PBMCs, B-cell-depleted T cells, or T cells were the source of the cDNA or gDNA that made up the material.

V lost 3 bases and J lost 1; bases outside the gene matches: 4. Germline-derived CDR1 and CDR2 are SNHLY and FYNNEI. CDR3 length: 15 residues. Authors' data handling: Reference gene primer amplification gave nucleated cell count estimates. Using immunoSEQ multiplex PCR, the repertoire was profiled, and TCRdb retains in-frame clones only, with some absent. V and J calls and clone size come straight from that table; D and trimming were deduced from the DNA. Of about 400,000 clones listed, 88% are singletons. The chain is built from TRBV2 and TRBJ2-3, with 7 bases matching TRBD2. The receptor was derived from a woman younger than 45 with acute COVID-19. Sequencing used PBMCs or T cells enriched from blood (not recorded which). CDR3 coding DNA: TGTGCCAGCAGTGACCGGGCGGGGGGCACAGATACGCAGTATTTT. It specifies CASSDRAGGTDTQYF.